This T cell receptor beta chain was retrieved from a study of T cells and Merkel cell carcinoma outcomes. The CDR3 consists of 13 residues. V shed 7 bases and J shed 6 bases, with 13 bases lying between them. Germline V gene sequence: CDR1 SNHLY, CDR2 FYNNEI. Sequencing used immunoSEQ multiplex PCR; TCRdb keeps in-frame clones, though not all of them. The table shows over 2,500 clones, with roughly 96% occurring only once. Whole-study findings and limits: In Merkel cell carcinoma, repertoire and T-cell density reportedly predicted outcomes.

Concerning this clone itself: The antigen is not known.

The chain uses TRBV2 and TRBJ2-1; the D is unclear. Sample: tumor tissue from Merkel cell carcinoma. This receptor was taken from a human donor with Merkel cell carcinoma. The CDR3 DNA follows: TGTGCCAGCAACGAAGCAGGCCCCAATGAGCAGTTCTTC. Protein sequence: CASNEAGPNEQFF.